Each of the 17 T cell receptor beta chains below was sequenced from the same sample in a study of shared clonotypes between healthy human individuals. Clones were sequenced by immunoSEQ multiplex PCR, and TCRdb holds only the in-frame ones, with some missing. The table has 650,000 to 700,000 clones, 90% seen once. Sequenced material: memory CD8+ T cells from PBMCs. Specified subset: CD45RO+ cells pooled with CCR7-negative TemRA cells. The receptors here all came from a man younger than 30 in good health. Some clones in this sample may be carry-over from other donors' samples.

This rearrangement joins TRBV6-1 to TRBJ1-2, with D possibly being TRBD1 (5 bases). CDR1 MNHNS and CDR2 SASEGT come from the germline V gene. Deletions cut 7 bases from V and 4 bases from J, with 13 bases between. The CDR3 has 13 residues. CDR3 residues: CASNEGFAYGYTF. The CDR3 region has the DNA TGTGCCAGCAATGAGGGGTTTGCCTATGGCTACACCTTC.

This clone was seen more than once but under ten times. The V and J genes are TRBV27 and TRBJ2-5; possible D gene TRBD2, 5 bases. This CDR3 spans 14 amino acids. CDR1 and CDR2 from the germline V gene are MNHEY and SMNVEV (reference sequence). V lost 4 bases and J 2 bases, leaving 11 bases between the germline ends. The CDR3 DNA reads as TGTGCCAGCAGTTCCCACCGGGGACAAGAGACCCAGTACTTC. Its protein product is CASSSHRGQETQYF.

The rearrangement links TRBV7-8 to TRBJ2-7; no firm D call. The CDR3 runs 13 residues. V was cut by 5 bases and J by 0 bases, with 8 bases left in between. Germline CDR1 is SGHVS and CDR2 is FQNEAQ. The CDR3, as DNA: TGTGCCAGCAGCCCGGATACCTCCTACGAGCAGTACTTC. Protein product: CASSPDTSYEQYF.

This clone was recorded at least ten times. This specimen includes other DNA sequences encoding the same CDR3. The chain recombines TRBV27 with TRBJ1-2, with D possibly being TRBD1 (5 bases). V was trimmed by 3 bases and J by 4 bases, leaving 12 bases between them. Germline CDR1 reads MNHEY; CDR2 reads SMNVEV (reference sequence). This CDR3 region has 14 residues. The CDR3 here is CASSFLGQAYGYTF. CDR3 DNA sequence: TGTGCCAGCAGTTTCTTGGGGCAAGCCTATGGCTACACCTTC.

This clone was observed a handful of times. The chain couples TRBV25-1 to TRBJ2-2, with 7 bases lining up with TRBD2. Germline-derived CDR1 and CDR2 are MGHDK and SYGVNS. J lost 7 bases, V lost 4 bases, and 9 bases had no gene match. The CDR3 sequence is 15 residues long. Written as DNA, the CDR3 is TGTGCCAGCAGTGGCGCAGCGGGACCCAGCGGGGAGCTGTTTTTT. This gives the protein CASSGAAGPSGELFF. The whole variable domain, remainder taken from reference TRBV25-1 and TRBJ2-2, is EADIYQTPRYLVIGTGKKITLECSQTMGHDKMYWYQQDPGMELHLIHYSYGVNSTEKGDLSSESTVSRIRTEHFPLTLESARPSHTSQYLCASSGAAGPSGELFFGEGSRLTVL.

The table lists this clone with a count of one. V is TRBV4-3 and J is TRBJ1-5; maybe TRBD1 (6 bases). CDR3 length: 15 residues. V lost 4 bases to trimming and J lost 7 bases, with 17 bases between them. Germline lookup yields CDR1 LGHNA and CDR2 YSLEER. The CDR3: CASSPGGGQEQPQHF. CDR3 sequence (DNA): TGCGCCAGCAGCCCAGGAGGGGGTCAGGAACAGCCCCAGCATTTT.

The rearrangement joins TRBV4-3 to TRBJ2-7; the match to TRBD2 covers 15 bases. This CDR3 has 17 residues. The V gene's germline CDR1 is LGHNA and CDR2 YSLEER. V shed 4 bases, J shed 2 bases, and the junction held 6 bases outside the gene matches. This chain's CDR3 is CASSPGLAGGLTYEQYF. CDR3 sequence (DNA): TGCGCCAGCAGCCCGGGACTAGCGGGAGGACTAACCTACGAGCAGTACTTC.

The rearrangement links TRBV7-9 to TRBJ2-7; weak D call: TRBD2 (6 bases). This CDR3 is 15 amino acids long. The V end lost 1 base, the J end lost 2 bases, and 12 bases lay between the germline ends. Germline-derived CDR1 and CDR2 are SEHNR and FQNEAQ (reference sequence). CDR3: CASSLGGDRAYEQYF. CDR3 sequence (DNA): TGTGCCAGCAGCTTAGGGGGGGACCGAGCCTACGAGCAGTACTTC.

This clone has a single count. The chain joins TRBV30 to TRBJ2-7; D ambiguous. The CDR3 sequence is 11 residues long. Trimming took off 4 bases at V and 4 bases at J, with 8 bases between the two ends. In germline, CDR1 is GTSNPN, CDR2 SVGIG (reference sequence). CDR3 protein: CAWMVGYEQYF. In nucleotides, the CDR3 is TGTGCCTGGATGGTGGGGTACGAGCAGTACTTC.

The rearrangement uses TRBV30 and TRBJ2-1; 9 positions agree with TRBD1. Germline CDR1 reads GTSNPN; CDR2 reads SVGIG (reference sequence). The V and J ends lost 5 bases and 4 bases, in that order; junction bases with no gene match: 3. The CDR3 consists of 13 residues. This CDR3 reads CAWGQGPYNEQFF. The CDR3 nucleotides are TGTGCCTGGGGACAGGGGCCATACAATGAGCAGTTCTTC.

CDR3 loop: CASSEKLLGNTGELFF. CDR3 bases: TGTGCCAGCAGCGAAAAATTACTAGGGAACACCGGGGAGCTGTTTTTT. V gene TRBV2 combines with J gene TRBJ2-2; D may be TRBD2 (5 bases). The CDR3 covers 16 residues. V lost 6 bases to trimming and J lost 1 base, with 15 bases between them. Per the germline V gene, CDR1 is SNHLY and CDR2 is FYNNEI.

V and J are TRBV2 and TRBJ1-1; D may be TRBD1 (6 bases). The V end lost 6 bases, the J end lost 3 bases, and 20 bases lay between the germline ends. Germline CDR1 reads SNHLY; CDR2 reads FYNNEI. CDR3 length equals 16 residues. In DNA, the CDR3 is TGTGCCAGCAGCCCGTTGATGGACAGCCCGGACACTGAAGCTTTCTTT. This codes for CASSPLMDSPDTEAFF.

The chain carries TRBV19 and TRBJ1-1, with D tentatively TRBD1 (5 bases). V dropped 3 bases and J dropped 6 bases, with 11 bases sitting between them. CDR3 size: 13 residues. CDR1 LNHDA and CDR2 SQIVND come from the germline V gene (reference sequence). This CDR3 reads CASSMGEAPEAFF. The CDR3 DNA follows: TGTGCCAGTAGTATGGGGGAGGCCCCTGAAGCTTTCTTT.

The chain joins TRBV29-1 to TRBJ2-5; D is unclear. Germline V lookup: CDR1 SQVTM, CDR2 ANQGSEA. Trimming shortened V by 7 bases and J by 5 bases, and 14 bases separated the two germline ends. CDR3 length equals 12 residues. In DNA form, the CDR3 reads TGCAGCGCCGTGGTTTGGGCCGAGACCCAGTACTTC. The encoded protein is CSAVVWAETQYF.

CDR3 sequence reads: CSVRDSKNIQYF. The CDR3 DNA reads as TGCAGCGTGCGGGATTCCAAAAACATTCAGTACTTC. The chain links TRBV29-1 to TRBJ2-4; D perhaps matches TRBD2 (6 bases). With 6 bases removed from V and 2 bases from J, the gap between germline ends came to 8 bases. Per germline, CDR1 SQVTM and CDR2 ANQGSEA. This CDR3 is 12 amino acids long.

In this sample, this clone turned up once. This chain uses TRBV5-8 with TRBJ2-1; a weak D match, TRBD2 (5 bases). Germline CDR1 and CDR2: SGHTS and YDEGEE. The CDR3 sequence is 15 residues long. V was trimmed by 7 bases and J by 8 bases, leaving 22 bases between them. The CDR3 protein is CASRPHGERFDEQFF. For the CDR3, the DNA is TGTGCCAGCCGTCCCCATGGGGAGCGGTTCGATGAGCAGTTCTTC. Together with reference TRBV5-8 and TRBJ2-1, the CDR3 gives the full variable domain: EAGVTQSPTHLIKTRGQQATLRCSPISGHTSVYWYQQALGLGLQFLLWYDEGEERNRGNFPPRFSGRQFPNYSSELNVNALELEDSALYLCASRPHGERFDEQFFGPGTRLTVL.

In this sample, this clone turned up once. V usage is TRBV27 and J usage is TRBJ2-1; tentatively, D is TRBD1 (7 bases). CDR3 length: 15 amino acids. V lost 7 bases, J lost 2 bases, and 15 bases lay in between. CDR1 and CDR2 (germline): MNHEY, SMNVEV (reference sequence). The CDR3 spells CASNTRGTPYNEQFF. DNA of the CDR3: TGTGCCAGCAACACCAGGGGGACTCCCTACAATGAGCAGTTCTTC.